This T cell receptor (beta chain) derives from a study of blood T cell repertoires in COVID-19. The CDR3 consists of 15 residues. Germline CDR1 is SGDLS and CDR2 is YYNGEE. V was cut by 0 bases and J by 0 bases, with 7 bases left in between. Clones were sequenced by immunoSEQ multiplex PCR, and TCRdb holds only the in-frame ones, with some missing. Among 60,000 to 75,000 clones listed, approximately 85% were seen once. The receptor was derived from a woman aged 80 or older with active or convalescent COVID-19. The sequenced sample was peripheral blood. The J gene is TRBJ1-3, the V gene TRBV9; D is uncertain. CDR3 amino acids: CASSVGSSSGNTIYF. As DNA, the CDR3 is TGTGCCAGCAGCGTAGGGTCCAGCTCTGGAAACACCATATATTTT.